The next 12 T cell receptor beta chains were all read from a single sample in a study of cytomegalovirus exposure and HLA in healthy donors. Measured with immunoSEQ multiplex PCR; TCRdb has only the in-frame clones, and not every one. The table lists more than 85,000 clones, roughly 90% of them singletons. The sequenced material came from PBMCs. These receptors were taken from a woman between 25 and 40 years old in good health and CMV-seropositive.

V and J are TRBV4-3 and TRBJ1-1; weak D call: TRBD1 (5 bases). Trimming removed 5 bases from V and 1 base from J, with 14 bases in between. Germline V CDR1 and CDR2: LGHNA, YSLEER. The CDR3 covers 15 residues. CDR3 nucleotide sequence: TGCGCCAGCAGCGCAACGTACCAGGGGAACACTGAAGCTTTCTTT. It yields the protein CASSATYQGNTEAFF.

DNA for the CDR3: TGTGCCAGCAGCTCCTACGGGGGATCTGGAAACACCATATATTTT. It yields the protein CASSSYGGSGNTIYF. The chain carries TRBV7-6 and TRBJ1-3; D may be TRBD1 (5 bases). Trimming stripped 4 bases from V and 1 base from J, with 11 bases between. Per germline, CDR1 SGHVS and CDR2 FNYEAQ. This CDR3 contains 15 residues. Supplemented by reference TRBV7-6 and TRBJ1-3, the full variable domain reads GAGVSQSPRYKVTKRGQDVALRCDPISGHVSLYWYRQALGQGPEFLTYFNYEAQQDKSGLPNDRFSAERPEGSISTLTIQRTEQRDSAMYRCASSSYGGSGNTIYFGEGSWLTVV.

J is TRBJ1-4 and V is TRBV7-9, with 7 bases lining up with TRBD1. CDR3 size: 14 residues. CDR1 SEHNR and CDR2 FQNEAQ come from the germline V gene (reference sequence). The junction had 7 bases not matched to a gene; V was cut back by 5 bases and J by 7 bases. Written as DNA, the CDR3 is TGTGCCAGCAGCGCAGGGGGTATCGGTGAAAAACTGTTTTTT. This gives the protein CASSAGGIGEKLFF.

This clone was seen a handful of times. The J gene is TRBJ2-7, the V gene TRBV6-5; TRBD2 aligns across 9 bases. Germline V gene sequence: CDR1 MNHEY, CDR2 SVGAGI. V lost 5 bases to trimming and J lost 2 bases; unmatched junction nucleotides: 7. The CDR3 is 15 residues long. The CDR3 DNA reads TGTGCCAGCAGTCCAGGGGCGGGAGGGCCCTACGAGCAGTACTTC. Protein sequence: CASSPGAGGPYEQYF.

J is TRBJ2-7 and V is TRBV15; no definite D call. CDR3 length equals 14 residues. The V end lost 5 bases, the J end lost 0 bases, and 11 bases lay between the germline ends. Germline lookup yields CDR1 LNHNV and CDR2 YYDKDF (reference sequence). The CDR3 here is CATSSRRSSYEQYF. In DNA form, the CDR3 reads TGTGCCACCAGCTCTCGTAGGAGCTCCTACGAGCAGTACTTC. Combining the CDR3 with reference TRBV15 and TRBJ2-7 gives the whole variable domain DAMVIQNPRYQVTQFGKPVTLSCSQTLNHNVMYWYQQKSSQAPKLLFHYYDKDFNNEADTPDNFQSRRPNTSFCFLDIRSPGLGDTAMYLCATSSRRSSYEQYFGPGTRLTVT.

The rearrangement links TRBV2 to TRBJ2-2, with a weak D call TRBD1 (5 bases). V lost 4 bases and J 5 bases, leaving 23 bases between the germline ends. The CDR3 length is 18 residues. In germline, CDR1 is SNHLY, CDR2 FYNNEI. The DNA for the CDR3 is TGTGCCAGCAGTGTAGACAGCGAGATCCTTGGGATGACCGGGGAGCTGTTTTTT. This encodes CASSVDSEILGMTGELFF.

The J gene is TRBJ1-2, the V gene TRBV6-5, with 7 bases identical to TRBD1. Trimming at V came to 6 bases and at J to 2 bases, leaving 9 bases not matched to a gene. Germline assignment: CDR1 MNHEY and CDR2 SVGAGI. The CDR3 loop spans 15 amino acids. CDR3 loop: CASRQTGTVNYGYTF. For the CDR3, the DNA is TGTGCCAGCAGACAAACCGGGACAGTGAACTATGGCTACACCTTC.

The chain links TRBV19 to TRBJ1-4, with 8 bases identical to TRBD1. This CDR3 contains 16 residues. V lost 9 bases to trimming and J lost 4 bases; unmatched junction nucleotides: 13. Germline CDR1 is LNHDA and CDR2 is SQIVND (reference sequence). The CDR3 loop is CASARDRSWGNEKLFF. The CDR3 nucleotides are TGTGCCAGCGCCCGGGACAGGAGTTGGGGTAATGAAAAACTGTTTTTT.

V gene TRBV28 combines with J gene TRBJ2-7; D is unclear. This CDR3 region has 15 residues. The V end lost 4 bases, the J end lost 2 bases, and 15 bases lay between the germline ends. Per germline, CDR1 MDHEN and CDR2 SYDVKM. CDR3 amino acids: CASSYGLARTYEQYF. CDR3 nucleotides: TGTGCCAGCAGTTACGGTTTGGCGCGGACCTACGAGCAGTACTTC.

Only one count was recorded for this clone. The genes are TRBV15 and TRBJ2-5, with 10 bases identical to TRBD2. Per the germline V gene, CDR1 is LNHNV and CDR2 is YYDKDF (reference sequence). V was pared by 3 bases and J by 6 bases, with 13 bases of the junction left unmatched. The CDR3 has 17 residues. The CDR3 reads CATSSSSSGGLKKTQYF. In DNA form, the CDR3 reads TGTGCCACCAGCAGCTCTTCTAGCGGGGGATTAAAAAAGACCCAGTACTTC.

V is TRBV4-2 and J is TRBJ2-2; 9 bases align to TRBD2. The CDR3 length is 17 residues. V lost 3 bases, J lost 3 bases, and 8 bases stayed unmatched. Per germline, CDR1 LGHNA and CDR2 YNFKEQ. CDR3 nucleotide sequence: TGTGCCAGCAGCCAGGCTAGCGGGGAGAGGCACACCGGGGAGCTGTTTTTT. Its translation: CASSQASGERHTGELFF.

The gene calls are TRBV5-1 and TRBJ2-7; TRBD2 matches at 9 bases. Germline assignment: CDR1 SGHRS and CDR2 YFSETQ. There are 14 residues in the CDR3. The V and J ends lost 4 bases and 6 bases, in that order; junction bases with no gene match: 8. CDR3 amino acids: CASSPAIAGVEQYF. DNA for the CDR3: TGCGCCAGCAGCCCGGCTATAGCGGGAGTCGAGCAGTACTTC.